This T cell receptor beta chain was retrieved from a study of OX40 agonist ivuxolimab in advanced cancers. Study in general: Cohort: 75% to 90% men, mean age 60, aged roughly 23 to 90. Three patients showed partial responses: one hepatocellular carcinoma and two cutaneous melanoma cases.

Whole-study findings and limits: Expanded clones were, on average, more numerous in CD8+ T cells than in CD4+.

Patients with a history of autoimmune disease or on systemic immunosuppression were excluded. As regards this clone: Its specificity is not known.

CDR3 size: 13 residues. Trimming stripped 2 bases from V and 7 bases from J, with 9 bases between. Germline values: CDR1 KGHSH, CDR2 LQKENI. Some clones are missing from TCRdb's copy, which holds only in-frame ones; the method was immunoSEQ multiplex PCR. The data hold around 43,000 clones, with about 88% observed a single time. The chain links TRBV18 to TRBJ2-1; D perhaps matches TRBD1 (6 bases). The sequence came from an adult with an advanced solid tumor such as melanoma, head and neck, liver or kidney cancer. The sequencing here drew on CD4+ or CD8+ T cells sorted from blood, taken in a trial of the OX40 agonist ivuxolimab. CDR3 protein: CASSPSRGNEQFF. DNA for the CDR3: TGTGCCAGCTCACCAAGCAGGGGAAATGAGCAGTTCTTC.